This T cell receptor (beta chain) derives from a study of blood T cell repertoires in COVID-19. Here immunoSEQ multiplex PCR was the method, and the copy in TCRdb shows in-frame clones only, minus some. The table has more than 80,000 clones, roughly nine tenths seen once. The Seattle patients joined while their infection was active and were tracked longitudinally afterward. This clone was seen just once. Trimming left V 3 bases short and J 2 bases short, with 11 bases between. The CDR3 loop spans 13 amino acids. Germline loops: CDR1 DFQATT, CDR2 SNEGSKA (reference sequence). The chain links TRBV20-1 to TRBJ2-7; either TRBD1 or TRBD2 may fit D (6 bases each). The TCR originated in an older woman with COVID-19, enrolled during active disease. Sequencing was performed on peripheral blood. The CDR3 DNA is TGCAGTGCTAGTGGGGGGCTGACCTACGAGCAGTACTTC. Its protein is CSASGGLTYEQYF.